This T cell receptor beta chain was captured by sequencing in a study of blood T cell repertoires in COVID-19. As for the study in general: Sources were T cells, B-cell-depleted T cells, or PBMCs; the material itself was cDNA or gDNA.

The CDR3 is 15 amino acids. CDR1 is MNHEY, CDR2 SMNVEV, per germline (reference sequence). With 5 bases removed from V and 4 bases from J, the gap between germline ends came to 15 bases. The table came from immunoSEQ multiplex PCR; TCRdb's copy has only in-frame clones and leaves some out. The table shows 180,000 or so clones, with around 87% occurring only once. The sequencing input was peripheral blood. The V call is TRBV27, the J call TRBJ2-1, with D possibly matching TRBD2 (6 bases). The TCR originated in a man between 18 and 35 years old with acute or convalescent COVID-19. CDR3 loop: CASSLASGSYNEQFF. In nucleotides, the CDR3 is TGTGCCAGCAGTCTCGCCTCCGGGAGTTACAATGAGCAGTTCTTC.